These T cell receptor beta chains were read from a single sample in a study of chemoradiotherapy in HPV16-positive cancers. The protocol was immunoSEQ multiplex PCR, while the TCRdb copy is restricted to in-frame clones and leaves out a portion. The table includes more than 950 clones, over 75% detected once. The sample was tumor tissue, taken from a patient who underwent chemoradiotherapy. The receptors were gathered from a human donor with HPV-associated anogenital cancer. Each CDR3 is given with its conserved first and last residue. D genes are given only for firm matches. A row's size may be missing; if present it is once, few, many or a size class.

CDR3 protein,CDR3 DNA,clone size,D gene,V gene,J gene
CASSLWAGASYNEQFF,TGTGCCAGCAGCTTATGGGCGGGAGCTTCCTACAATGAGCAGTTCTTC,-,TRBD2,TRBV7-9,TRBJ2-1
CASSWGTGDYEQYF,TGTGCCAGCAGTTGGGGGACAGGGGATTACGAGCAGTACTTC,-,TRBD1,TRBV6-6,TRBJ2-7
CASRRTGDGYEQYF,TGTGCCAGCAGACGGACAGGGGACGGGTACGAGCAGTACTTC,-,TRBD1,TRBV6-5,TRBJ2-7
CASSVRAENTGELFF,TGTGCCAGCAGTGTTCGGGCAGAGAACACCGGGGAGCTGTTTTTT,-,-,TRBV6-1,TRBJ2-2
CASSLGPGQFF,TGTGCCAGCAGCTTGGGGCCGGGCCAGTTCTTC,-,-,TRBV11-1,TRBJ2-1
CASSQESGQNSPLHF,TGTGCCAGCAGCCAAGAATCGGGACAGAATTCACCCCTCCACTTT,-,TRBD1,TRBV4-2,TRBJ1-6
CASSVGDGYGYTF,TGTGCCAGCAGCGTAGGGGACGGCTATGGCTACACCTTC,-,-,TRBV9,TRBJ1-2
CAIRGTGETQYF,TGTGCCATCAGGGGGACGGGAGAGACCCAGTACTTC,-,-,TRBV10-3,TRBJ2-5
CASSLSRMLDSGANVLTF,TGTGCCAGCAGTTTATCCCGAATGTTGGACTCTGGGGCCAACGTCCTGACTTTC,-,-,TRBV27,TRBJ2-6
CASSFDSSGNTIYF,TGTGCCAGCAGTTTTGACAGCTCTGGAAACACCATATATTTT,-,-,TRBV6-5,TRBJ1-3
CASSEQGENSPLHF,TGTGCCAGCAGTGAACAGGGAGAAAATTCACCCCTCCACTTT,once,-,TRBV9,TRBJ1-6
CASTTGATVATEAFF,TGTGCCAGCACCACAGGGGCCACGGTAGCCACTGAAGCTTTCTTT,-,TRBD1,TRBV6-1,TRBJ1-1
CASSATSGGSDTQYF,TGTGCCAGCAGTGCGACTAGCGGGGGGTCGGATACGCAGTATTTT,-,TRBD2,TRBV6-4,TRBJ2-3
CASRYPEDTQYF,TGTGCCAGTAGATATCCCGAGGATACGCAGTATTTT,-,-,TRBV19,TRBJ2-3
CASSSRTGKREKLFF,TGTGCCAGCAGTTCTCGGACAGGGAAAAGGGAAAAACTGTTTTTT,-,TRBD1,TRBV27,TRBJ1-4
CASSGSTRAARLARKTYGYTF,TGCGCCAGCAGTGGATCGACGAGAGCAGCGCGACTGGCGCGAAAGACCTATGGCTACACCTTC,-,-,TRBV10-1,TRBJ1-2
CASSQQGNTIYF,TGTGCCAGCAGTCAACAAGGAAACACCATATATTTT,-,-,TRBV28,TRBJ1-3
CASRVTGNDNSPLHF,TGTGCCAGCAGGGTCACAGGGAATGATAATTCACCCCTCCACTTT,-,-,TRBV2,TRBJ1-6
CASSLQVNTEAFF,TGTGCCAGCAGCTTACAGGTGAACACTGAAGCTTTCTTT,-,-,TRBV7-2,TRBJ1-1
CASSRVLTNEKLFF,TGTGCCAGTTCCCGGGTCCTAACTAATGAAAAACTGTTTTTT,-,-,TRBV19,TRBJ1-4
CASSPGAPGNTIYF,TGTGCCAGCTCACCCGGGGCGCCTGGAAACACCATATATTTT,once,-,TRBV18,TRBJ1-3
CASSLWGATDTQYF,TGTGCCAGCAGCTTATGGGGGGCGACAGATACGCAGTATTTT,-,-,TRBV11-3,TRBJ2-3
CASSLQATGNTIYF,TGTGCCAGCAGCTTACAGGCTACTGGAAACACCATATATTTT,-,-,TRBV11-2,TRBJ1-3
CSALFQETQYF,TGCAGTGCTTTGTTCCAAGAGACCCAGTACTTC,-,-,TRBV20-1,TRBJ2-5
CSVSTGVPGYGYTF,TGCAGCGTGTCCACAGGGGTACCAGGCTATGGCTACACCTTC,-,TRBD1,TRBV29-1,TRBJ1-2
CASNSWDRPTEAFF,TGTGCCAGCAACTCCTGGGACAGGCCCACTGAAGCTTTCTTT,-,TRBD1,TRBV6-5,TRBJ1-1
CASSPNTYGYTF,TGTGCCAGCAGCCCAAATACCTATGGCTACACCTTC,-,-,TRBV28,TRBJ1-2
CASSEGLGLFTDTQYF,TGTGCCAGCAGTGAAGGGTTAGGGCTCTTCACAGATACGCAGTATTTT,-,-,TRBV6-1,TRBJ2-3
CASSRGQRPNEKLFF,TGTGCCAGCAGCCGCGGACAGAGACCAAATGAAAAACTGTTTTTT,-,-,TRBV7-2,TRBJ1-4
CASSVVGTDYSNQPQHF,TGTGCCAGCAGCGTAGTAGGGACAGACTATAGCAATCAGCCCCAGCATTTT,once,TRBD1,TRBV9,TRBJ1-5
CASSNRASHNEQFF,TGTGCCAGCAGTAACCGCGCCTCTCACAATGAGCAGTTCTTC,-,-,TRBV27,TRBJ2-1
CASSLAGGRSYNEQFF,TGTGCCAGCAGCTTAGCGGGCGGGAGGTCCTACAATGAGCAGTTCTTC,-,TRBD2,TRBV7-9,TRBJ2-1
CASSESRNYGYTF,TGTGCCAGCAGTGAGTCCAGAAACTATGGCTACACCTTC,-,-,TRBV2,TRBJ1-2
CASSQDSSYNSPLHF,TGCGCCAGCAGCCAAGACAGCTCCTATAATTCACCCCTCCACTTT,-,-,TRBV4-1,TRBJ1-6
CASTPGFGTGAHEQFF,TGTGCCAGCACTCCAGGGTTCGGGACAGGGGCGCATGAGCAGTTCTTC,-,TRBD1,TRBV5-5,TRBJ2-1
CAISVASGSGGNEQFF,TGTGCCATCAGTGTGGCTAGCGGGAGTGGGGGCAATGAGCAGTTCTTC,-,TRBD2,TRBV10-3,TRBJ2-1
CASSQTSGDTQYF,TGTGCCAGCAGCCAAACTAGCGGAGATACGCAGTATTTT,-,TRBD2,TRBV4-2,TRBJ2-3
CASSQRQGGYGYTF,TGTGCCAGCAGTCAGCGACAGGGGGGCTATGGCTACACCTTC,-,TRBD1,TRBV6-6,TRBJ1-2
CSVKGHSTDTQYF,TGCAGCGTGAAAGGGCATAGCACAGATACGCAGTATTTT,-,-,TRBV29-1,TRBJ2-3
CASSLAPGNTEAFF,TGTGCCAGCAGCTTGGCACCAGGGAACACTGAAGCTTTCTTT,-,-,TRBV5-6,TRBJ1-1
CASSLDSSYNEQFF,TGCGCCAGCAGCCTCGATAGTTCCTACAATGAGCAGTTCTTC,once,-,TRBV5-1,TRBJ2-1